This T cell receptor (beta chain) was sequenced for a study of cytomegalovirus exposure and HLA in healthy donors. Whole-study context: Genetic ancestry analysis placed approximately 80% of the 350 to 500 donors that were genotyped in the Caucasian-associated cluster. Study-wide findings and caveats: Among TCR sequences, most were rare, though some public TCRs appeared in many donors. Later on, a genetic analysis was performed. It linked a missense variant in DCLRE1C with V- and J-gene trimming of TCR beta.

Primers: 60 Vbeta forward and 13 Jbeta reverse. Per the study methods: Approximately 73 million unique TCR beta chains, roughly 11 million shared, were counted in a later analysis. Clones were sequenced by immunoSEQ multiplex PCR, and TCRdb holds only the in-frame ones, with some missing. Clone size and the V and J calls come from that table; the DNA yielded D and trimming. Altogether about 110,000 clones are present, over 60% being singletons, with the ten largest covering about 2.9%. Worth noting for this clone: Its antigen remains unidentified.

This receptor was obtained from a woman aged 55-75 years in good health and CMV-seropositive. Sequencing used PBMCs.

This chain's CDR3 is CASSTDGNTIYF. Here the CDR3 DNA reads TGTGCCAGCAGCACAGACGGAAACACCATATATTTT. This chain uses TRBV11-2 with TRBJ1-3, with D hard to call. The CDR3 contains 12 residues. V lost 5 bases, J lost 4 bases, and 6 bases lay in between. The V gene's germline CDR1 is SGHAT and CDR2 FQNNGV. Using reference TRBV11-2 and TRBJ1-3 for the parts outside the CDR3, the full variable domain is EAGVAQSPRYKIIEKRQSVAFWCNPISGHATLYWYQQILGQGPKLLIQFQNNGVVDDSQLPKDRFSAERLKGVDSTLKIQPAKLEDSAVYLCASSTDGNTIYFGEGSWLTVV.